The T cell receptor (beta chain) described here comes from a study of control samples from healthy donors and cancer patients. The CDR3 covers 16 residues. With 0 bases removed from V and 6 bases from J, the gap between germline ends came to 15 bases. CDR1 is MGHRA and CDR2 is YSYEKL in the germline V gene. TCRdb keeps only in-frame clones here, not all; method: immunoSEQ multiplex PCR. The sample holds roughly 120,000 clones, roughly 92% seen once. Sequences were obtained from blood. V gene TRBV4-1 combines with J gene TRBJ1-5; tentative D call: TRBD1 (6 bases). The TCR sequence derives from a man aged 30-40 years in good health. CDR3 sequence (DNA): TGCGCCAGCAGCCAAGAGATTGTGGGGGCGGGTCAGCCCCAGCATTTT. Protein: CASSQEIVGAGQPQHF.